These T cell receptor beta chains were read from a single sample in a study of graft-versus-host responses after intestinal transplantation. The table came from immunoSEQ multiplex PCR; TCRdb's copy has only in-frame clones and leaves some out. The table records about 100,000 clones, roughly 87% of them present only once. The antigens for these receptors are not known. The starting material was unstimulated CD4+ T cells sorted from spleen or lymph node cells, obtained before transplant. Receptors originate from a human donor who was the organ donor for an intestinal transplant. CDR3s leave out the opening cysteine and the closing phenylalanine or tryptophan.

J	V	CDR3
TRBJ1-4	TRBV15	ATTTRLRGEKLF
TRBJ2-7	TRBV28	ASSPRFGLAGAREQY
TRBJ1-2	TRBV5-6	ASSLGQIFYGYT
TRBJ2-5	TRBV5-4	ASSLEAGRRLSQETQY
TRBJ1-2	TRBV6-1	ASSFWGEGYT
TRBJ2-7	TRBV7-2	ASSLWAGGNYEQY
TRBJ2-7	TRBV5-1	ASSRSTDYEQY
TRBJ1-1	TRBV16	ASSQGRGGTEAF
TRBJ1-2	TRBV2	ASSDRAQGDGYT
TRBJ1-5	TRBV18	ASSPRAGQPQH
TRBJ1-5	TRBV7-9	ASSVGQGNQPQH
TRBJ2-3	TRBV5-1	ASSSFRGTDTQY
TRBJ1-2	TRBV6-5	ASRAGTTANYGYT
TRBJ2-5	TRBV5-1	ASSIQGAQETQY
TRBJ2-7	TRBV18	ASSPVLRQGPLYEQY
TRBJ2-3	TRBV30	AWSKPFSDTQY
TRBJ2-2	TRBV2	ASSRGGPNTGELF
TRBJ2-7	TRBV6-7	ASSQGFYEQY
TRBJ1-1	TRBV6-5	ASRTAGLGTEAF
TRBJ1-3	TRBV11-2	ASSFFSGTSGNTIY
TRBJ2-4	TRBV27	ASRLAGGPENIQY
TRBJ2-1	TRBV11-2	ASSLGDKSWGEQF
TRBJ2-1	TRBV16	ASSQSGGIYNEQF
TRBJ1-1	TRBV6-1	ASSFDTEAF
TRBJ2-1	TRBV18	ASSPRLSSLSYNEQF
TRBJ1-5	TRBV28	ASSFGAGGRQPQH
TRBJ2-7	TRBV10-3	AISEGLTSSYEQY
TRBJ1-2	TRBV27	ASSFTGNYGYT
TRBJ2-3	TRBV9	ASSVSYTQY
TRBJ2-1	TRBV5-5	ASSPLAGGANEQF
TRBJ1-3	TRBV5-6	ASRTTGSGGNTIY
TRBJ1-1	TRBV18	ASSPLGGAEAF
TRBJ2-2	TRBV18	ASSLRENTGELF
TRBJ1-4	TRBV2	ASSLGSTNEKLF
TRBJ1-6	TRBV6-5	ASREAGDSPLH
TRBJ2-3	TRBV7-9	ASSLGLSGGRTDTQY
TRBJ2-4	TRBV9	ASSVEENIRSNIQY
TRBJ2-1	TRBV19	ASGLGGLDNEQF
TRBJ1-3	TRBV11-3	ASSFGGTGGNTIY
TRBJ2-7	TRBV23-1	ASSFNRVRSGSYEQY
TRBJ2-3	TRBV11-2	ASRSTGARTDTQY
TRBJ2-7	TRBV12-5	ASALGQGWYEQY
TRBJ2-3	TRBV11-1	ASSLAPRGLVTDTQY
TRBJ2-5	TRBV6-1	ASNPRDRGAETQY
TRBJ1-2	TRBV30	AWSVQGVGYGYT
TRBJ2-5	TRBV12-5	ASGLVQFGRGHQETQY
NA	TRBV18	ASSPIFRGDEQY
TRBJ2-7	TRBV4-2	ASSQETSGRSFEQY
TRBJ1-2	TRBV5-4	ASSNRQGALGGYT
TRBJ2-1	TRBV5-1	ASSLVSGPLENEQF